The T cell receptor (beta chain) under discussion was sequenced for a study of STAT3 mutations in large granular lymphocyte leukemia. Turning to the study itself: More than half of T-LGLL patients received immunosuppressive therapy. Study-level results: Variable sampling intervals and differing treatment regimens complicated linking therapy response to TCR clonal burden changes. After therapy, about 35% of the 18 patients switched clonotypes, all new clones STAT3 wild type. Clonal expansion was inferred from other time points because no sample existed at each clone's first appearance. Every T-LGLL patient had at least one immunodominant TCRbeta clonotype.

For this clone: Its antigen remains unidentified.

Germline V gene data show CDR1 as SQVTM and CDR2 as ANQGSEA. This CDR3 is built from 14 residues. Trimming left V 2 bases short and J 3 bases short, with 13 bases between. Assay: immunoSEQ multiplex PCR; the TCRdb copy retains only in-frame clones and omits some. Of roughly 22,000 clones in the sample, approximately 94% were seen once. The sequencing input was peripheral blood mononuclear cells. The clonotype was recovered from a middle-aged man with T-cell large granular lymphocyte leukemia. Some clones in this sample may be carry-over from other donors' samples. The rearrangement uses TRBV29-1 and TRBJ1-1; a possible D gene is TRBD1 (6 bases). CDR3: CSVEPRGGDTEAFF. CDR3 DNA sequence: TGCAGCGTTGAACCACGAGGGGGGGACACTGAAGCTTTCTTT.